Listed here are 23 T cell receptor beta chains from one sample, sequenced in a study of T cell repertoires in cytomegalovirus infection. The antigens for these receptors are not known. One entry per CDR3 protein results from TCRdb running MiXCR on the reads. Here the sample spans approximately 50,000 distinct CDR3 sequences, about 20% being singletons. The specimen was CD8+ T cells from cultured PBMCs, collected from culture after CMV antigen stimulation. The receptors shown here come from a human donor in good health (CMV status not recorded). Some clones in this sample may be carry-over from other donors' samples.

This clonotype has a handful of counts. This CDR3 is CASSLSGAANSPLHF. The DNA for the CDR3 is TGTGCCAGCAGCTTAAGCGGGGCTGCTAATTCACCCCTCCACTTT. V is TRBV7-6 and J is TRBJ1-6; D is perhaps TRBD1 (5 bases). Per germline, CDR1 SGHVS and CDR2 FNYEAQ. The CDR3 covers 15 residues. The V end lost 2 bases, the J end lost 6 bases, and 11 bases lay between the germline ends.

This clonotype was counted a few times. The CDR3 DNA reads TGTGCCAGCAGCGTAGTACTAGCGGGGGAATTGAACACCGGGGAGCTGTTTTTT. Translating it yields CASSVVLAGELNTGELFF. The genes are TRBV9 and TRBJ2-2; 11 bases map to TRBD2. This CDR3 region has 18 residues. V trimming: 0 bases; J trimming: 1 base; junction bases outside the gene matches: 5. Germline V lookup: CDR1 SGDLS, CDR2 YYNGEE. Using reference TRBV9 and TRBJ2-2 for the parts outside the CDR3, the full variable domain is DSGVTQTPKHLITATGQRVTLRCSPRSGDLSVYWYQQSLDQGLQFLIQYYNGEERAKGNILERFSAQQFPDLHSELNLSSLELGDSALYFCASSVVLAGELNTGELFFGEGSRLTVL.

The V and J genes are TRBV19 and TRBJ1-1, with 11 bases aligning to TRBD1. Unmatched junction bases numbered 7, after V lost 8 bases and J lost 5 bases. Germline CDR1 reads LNHDA; CDR2 reads SQIVND (reference sequence). The CDR3 totals 14 residues. CDR3 region: CASGGQGAYTEAFF. CDR3 nucleotides: TGTGCCAGTGGTGGACAGGGGGCATATACTGAAGCTTTCTTT.

In its sample, this clonotype was seen many times. This chain connects TRBV19 to TRBJ2-6; TRBD1 might be the D (7 bases). CDR3 length: 15 amino acids. In germline, CDR1 is LNHDA, CDR2 SQIVND (reference sequence). The CDR3 DNA reads TGTGCGACTGGAGGGGGCTTCTCTGGGGCCAACGTCCTGACTTTC. It is translated as CATGGGFSGANVLTF.

The V and J genes are TRBV7-6 and TRBJ1-1; TRBD1 aligns across 7 bases. The length of the CDR3 is 15 residues. V gave up 1 base and J gave up 8 bases; unmatched junction bases: 10. The germline V gene encodes CDR1 SGHVS and CDR2 FNYEAQ. The CDR3 DNA is TGTGCCAGCAGCTTAGAAAACAGGGGCTTAAAGGAAGCTTTCTTT. This translates into CASSLENRGLKEAFF.

The chain carries TRBV7-2 and TRBJ2-3; the D is unclear. This CDR3 comprises 13 residues. V lost 0 bases to trimming and J lost 10 bases, with 11 bases between them. CDR1 SGHTA and CDR2 FQGNSA come from the germline V gene. The CDR3 reads CASSLAHLKPQYF. The CDR3 bases are TGTGCCAGCAGCTTAGCCCACTTAAAGCCGCAGTATTTT.

The rearrangement joins TRBV7-6 to TRBJ2-7; 8 bases line up with TRBD1. Germline V gene data show CDR1 as SGHVS and CDR2 as FNYEAQ. The CDR3 covers 15 residues. The trim removed 5 bases at V and 3 bases at J, leaving 9 bases unmatched. CDR3 in amino acids: CASSHVRDRIYEQYF. DNA of the CDR3: TGTGCCAGCAGCCACGTAAGGGACAGGATCTACGAGCAGTACTTC. The full variable domain, with the rest looked up from reference TRBV7-6 and TRBJ2-7, is GAGVSQSPRYKVTKRGQDVALRCDPISGHVSLYWYRQALGQGPEFLTYFNYEAQQDKSGLPNDRFSAERPEGSISTLTIQRTEQRDSAMYRCASSHVRDRIYEQYFGPGTRLTVT.

CDR3 bases: TGTGCCAGCAGCCCGGGGGGCCTGGGGGAAAAACTGTTTTTT. This encodes CASSPGGLGEKLFF. The V and J genes are TRBV7-6 and TRBJ1-4; a weak D match, TRBD1 (6 bases). From germline, CDR1 is SGHVS and CDR2 FNYEAQ. Between the trimmed V and J ends, which lost 5 bases and 8 bases, there was a span of 15 bases. This CDR3 is built from 14 residues.

V usage is TRBV7-9 and J usage is TRBJ1-1; 9 bases map to TRBD1. In germline, CDR1 is SEHNR, CDR2 FQNEAQ (reference sequence). This CDR3 region has 14 residues. The J segment lost 5 bases and the V segment lost 4 bases, leaving 5 bases of the junction unmatched. Here the CDR3 reads CASSSDRGRTEAFF. CDR3 coding DNA: TGTGCCAGCAGCTCGGACAGGGGTAGAACTGAAGCTTTCTTT.

This clonotype was detected a few times. The chain couples TRBV6-2 or TRBV6-3 to TRBJ2-5; D gene uncertain. The germline gives CDR1 MNHEY, CDR2 SVGEGT. The CDR3 has 13 residues. V shed 1 base and J shed 0 bases, with 3 bases lying between them. CDR3 bases: TGTGCCAGCAGTTACTGGGACCAAGAGACCCAGTACTTC. As protein: CASSYWDQETQYF.

V usage is TRBV6-2 or TRBV6-3 and J usage is TRBJ2-7; TRBD1 agrees at 7 bases. V trimming: 8 bases; J trimming: 5 bases; junction bases outside the gene matches: 6. CDR1 is MNHEY and CDR2 is SVGEGT in the germline V gene. The CDR3 sequence is 12 residues long. The CDR3 DNA reads as TGTGCCAGCCGGGACAGTGTCGACGAGCAGTACTTC. Its protein is CASRDSVDEQYF.

This clonotype was seen a handful of times. The chain joins TRBV14 to TRBJ1-1, with a possible D match to TRBD1 (5 bases). The CDR3 totals 13 residues. CDR1 is SGHDN, CDR2 FVKESK, per germline. Trimming stripped 4 bases from V and 4 bases from J, with 10 bases between. In DNA form, the CDR3 reads TGTGCCAGCAGCCTGGGACTTACCACTGAAGCTTTCTTT. It yields the protein CASSLGLTTEAFF. Full variable domain (remainder filled in from reference TRBV14 and TRBJ1-1): EAGVTQFPSHSVIEKGQTVTLRCDPISGHDNLYWYRRVMGKEIKFLLHFVKESKQDESGMPNNRFLAERTGGTYSTLKVQPAELEDSGVYFCASSLGLTTEAFFGQGTRLTVV.

The V call is TRBV7-2, the J call TRBJ1-1; no reliable D call. The V and J ends lost 4 bases and 1 base respectively, with 7 bases between them. This CDR3 has 13 residues. Germline V gene data show CDR1 as SGHTA and CDR2 as FQGNSA. CDR3 sequence: CASSWTENTEAFF. DNA of the CDR3: TGTGCCAGCAGCTGGACGGAGAACACTGAAGCTTTCTTT.

The chain couples TRBV7-9 to TRBJ2-7; possible D gene TRBD2, 5 bases. The ends were cut back, 6 bases at V and 2 bases at J, with 14 bases in the middle. The CDR3 extends over 14 amino acids. CDR1 is SEHNR and CDR2 is FQNEAQ in the germline V gene (reference sequence). This chain's CDR3 is CASRPDYGTYEQYF. The CDR3 DNA reads as TGTGCCAGCAGACCCGACTACGGCACCTACGAGCAGTACTTC.

V gene TRBV25-1 combines with J gene TRBJ1-4; D is ambiguous. CDR3 length: 13 amino acids. Germline loops: CDR1 MGHDK, CDR2 SYGVNS. The V and J ends lost 6 bases and 0 bases respectively, with 5 bases between them. CDR3 in DNA: TGTGCCAGCAGCGTACCAACTAATGAAAAACTGTTTTTT. This gives the protein CASSVPTNEKLFF.

This clonotype has only a few counts. V gene TRBV12-3 or TRBV12-4 combines with J gene TRBJ1-2, with D unresolved. The V gene lost 2 bases and the J gene lost 2 bases, with 6 bases spanning the gap. The CDR3 spans 13 residues. CDR3 amino acids: CASSLHPNYGYTF. The CDR3 DNA follows: TGTGCCAGCAGTTTACATCCGAACTATGGCTACACCTTC.

The V call is TRBV7-2, the J call TRBJ2-3, with D possibly being TRBD1 (5 bases). The CDR3 runs 17 residues. Trimming pared 7 bases from V and 5 bases from J, leaving 25 bases between. Germline CDR1 reads SGHTA; CDR2 reads FQGNSA. CDR3 amino acids: CASISPPGSPQGDTQYF. CDR3 bases: TGTGCCAGCATCTCCCCCCCGGGCAGCCCCCAGGGAGATACGCAGTATTTT. The variable domain in full, with the rest retrieved from reference TRBV7-2 and TRBJ2-3, is GAGVSQSPSNKVTEKGKDVELRCDPISGHTALYWYRQSLGQGLEFLIYFQGNSAPDKSGLPSDRFSAERTGGSVSTLTIQRTQQEDSAVYLCASISPPGSPQGDTQYFGPGTRLTVL.

This clonotype showed up just a few times. This chain connects TRBV7-6 to TRBJ1-1; D is undetermined. Germline values: CDR1 SGHVS, CDR2 FNYEAQ. This CDR3 has 14 residues. Trimming took off 2 bases at V and 6 bases at J, with 13 bases between the two ends. The CDR3 DNA follows: TGTGCCAGCAGCTTATTCCGGGATGGGGCTGAAGCTTTCTTT. Its protein is CASSLFRDGAEAFF.

The chain joins TRBV6-1 to TRBJ1-1; D perhaps matches TRBD1 (5 bases). The CDR3 has 17 amino acids. Trimming shortened V by 8 bases and J by 0 bases, and 22 bases separated the two germline ends. Germline CDR1 is MNHNS and CDR2 is SASEGT. CDR3 coding DNA: TGTGCCAGCCCTGAGGGGACGACCGGTCCCATGAACACTGAAGCTTTCTTT. This gives the protein CASPEGTTGPMNTEAFF.

This clonotype was observed a few times. The chain links TRBV4-1 to TRBJ1-2; possible D gene TRBD1, 6 bases. CDR1 and CDR2 from the germline V gene are MGHRA and YSYEKL. V was clipped by 1 base and J by 4 bases, with 13 bases between them. The CDR3 sequence is 15 residues long. Written as DNA, the CDR3 is TGCGCCAGCAGCCAAGCAAAACAGGGATCCTATGGCTACACCTTC. Protein sequence: CASSQAKQGSYGYTF.

This clonotype was seen a handful of times. The rearrangement links TRBV20-1 to TRBJ2-2; 8 bases line up with TRBD2. Germline loops: CDR1 DFQATT, CDR2 SNEGSKA (reference sequence). Losses at the gene ends were 4 bases for V and 6 bases for J; bases not matched to a gene: 7. The CDR3 loop spans 14 amino acids. The CDR3 DNA sequence: TGCAGTGCTAAAGGACTAGCTTTACCCGGGGAGCTGTTTTTT. Its protein is CSAKGLALPGELFF.

The chain links TRBV6-2 or TRBV6-3 to TRBJ2-5, with D tentatively TRBD2 (5 bases). Trimming pared 0 bases from V and 5 bases from J, leaving 13 bases between. Per germline, CDR1 MNHEY and CDR2 SVGEGT. The CDR3 totals 15 residues. The CDR3 coding sequence is TGTGCCAGCAGTTACTCGACACCACGAGGGGAGACCCAGTACTTC. Amino acid sequence: CASSYSTPRGETQYF.

The J gene is TRBJ2-7, the V gene TRBV6-1; D assignment may be TRBD1 or TRBD2 (7 bases each). CDR1 MNHNS and CDR2 SASEGT come from the germline V gene. The CDR3 length is 13 residues. Trimming shortened V by 7 bases and J by 0 bases, and 10 bases separated the two germline ends. The CDR3 sequence: CASKRDSSYEQYF. The CDR3 bases are TGTGCCAGCAAGCGGGACAGCTCCTACGAGCAGTACTTC.